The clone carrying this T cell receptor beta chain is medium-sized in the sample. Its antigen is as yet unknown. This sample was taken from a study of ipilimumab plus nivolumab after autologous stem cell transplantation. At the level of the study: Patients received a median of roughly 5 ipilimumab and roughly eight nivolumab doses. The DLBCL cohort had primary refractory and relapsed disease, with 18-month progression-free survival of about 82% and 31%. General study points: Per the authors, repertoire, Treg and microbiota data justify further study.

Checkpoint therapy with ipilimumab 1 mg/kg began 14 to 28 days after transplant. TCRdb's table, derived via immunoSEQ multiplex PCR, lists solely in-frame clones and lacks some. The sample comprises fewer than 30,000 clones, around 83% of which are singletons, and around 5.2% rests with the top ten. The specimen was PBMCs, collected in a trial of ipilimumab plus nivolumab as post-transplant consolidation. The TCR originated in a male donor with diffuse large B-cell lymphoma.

The CDR3 DNA follows: TGTGCCAGCAGTTTGTTCCCCTACGAGCAGTACTTC. It codes for CASSLFPYEQYF. This sequence joins TRBV28 and TRBJ2-7; the D is unclear. The V gene's germline CDR1 is MDHEN and CDR2 SYDVKM. The CDR3 runs 12 residues. The ends were cut back, 3 bases at V and 2 bases at J, with 5 bases in the middle.